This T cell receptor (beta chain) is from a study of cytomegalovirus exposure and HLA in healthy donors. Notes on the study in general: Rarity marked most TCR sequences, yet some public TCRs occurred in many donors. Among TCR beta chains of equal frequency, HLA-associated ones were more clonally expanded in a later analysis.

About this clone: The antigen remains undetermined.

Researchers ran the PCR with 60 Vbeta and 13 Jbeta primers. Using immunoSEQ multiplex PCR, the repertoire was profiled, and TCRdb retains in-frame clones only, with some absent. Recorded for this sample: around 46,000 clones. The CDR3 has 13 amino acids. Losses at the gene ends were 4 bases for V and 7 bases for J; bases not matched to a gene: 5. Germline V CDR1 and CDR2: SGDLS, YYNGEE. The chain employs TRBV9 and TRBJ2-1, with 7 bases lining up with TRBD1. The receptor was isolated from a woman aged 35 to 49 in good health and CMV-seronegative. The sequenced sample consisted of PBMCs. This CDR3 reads CASSQQGRNEQFF. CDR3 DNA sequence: TGTGCCAGCAGCCAACAGGGGCGGAATGAGCAGTTCTTC.